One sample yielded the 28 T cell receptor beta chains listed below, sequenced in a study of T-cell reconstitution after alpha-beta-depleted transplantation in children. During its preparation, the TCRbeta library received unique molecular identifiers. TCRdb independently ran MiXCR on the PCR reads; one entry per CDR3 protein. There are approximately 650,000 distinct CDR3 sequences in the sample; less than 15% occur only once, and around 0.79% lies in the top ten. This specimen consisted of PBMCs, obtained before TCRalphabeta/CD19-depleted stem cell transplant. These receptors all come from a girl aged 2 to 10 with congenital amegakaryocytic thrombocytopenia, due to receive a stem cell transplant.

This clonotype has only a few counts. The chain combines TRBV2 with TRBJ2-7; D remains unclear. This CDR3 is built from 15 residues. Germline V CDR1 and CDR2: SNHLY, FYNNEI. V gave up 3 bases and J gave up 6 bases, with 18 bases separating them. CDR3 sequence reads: CASSDGVIGVSEQYF. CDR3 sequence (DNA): TGTGCCAGCAGTGATGGGGTAATCGGTGTAAGCGAGCAGTACTTC.

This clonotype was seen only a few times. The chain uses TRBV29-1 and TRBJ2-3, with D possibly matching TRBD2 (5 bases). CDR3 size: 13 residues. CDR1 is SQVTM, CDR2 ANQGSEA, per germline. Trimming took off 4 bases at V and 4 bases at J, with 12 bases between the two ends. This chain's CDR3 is CSVAEVASDTQYF. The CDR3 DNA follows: TGCAGCGTTGCGGAGGTGGCATCAGATACGCAGTATTTT.

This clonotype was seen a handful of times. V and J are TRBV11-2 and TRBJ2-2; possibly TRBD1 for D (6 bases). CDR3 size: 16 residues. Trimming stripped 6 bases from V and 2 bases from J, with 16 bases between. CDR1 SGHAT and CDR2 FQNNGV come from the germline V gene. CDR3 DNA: TGTGCCAGCAGTTGGACAGCGATCCACAACACCGGGGAGCTGTTTTTT. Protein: CASSWTAIHNTGELFF.

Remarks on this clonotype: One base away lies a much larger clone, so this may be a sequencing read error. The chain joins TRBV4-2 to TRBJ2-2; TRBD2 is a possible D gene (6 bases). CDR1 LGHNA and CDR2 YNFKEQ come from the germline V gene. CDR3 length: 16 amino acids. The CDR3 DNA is TGTGCCAGCAGCCAAGATCCGGGAGCGGACACCGGGGAGCTGGTTTTT. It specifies CASSQDPGADTGELVF.

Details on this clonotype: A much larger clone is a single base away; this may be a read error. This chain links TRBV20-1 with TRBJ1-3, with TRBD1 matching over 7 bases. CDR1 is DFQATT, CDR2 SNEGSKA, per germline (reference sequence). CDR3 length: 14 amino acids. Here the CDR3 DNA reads TGCAATGCTGCAGACAGGGACGGTGGAAACACCATATATTTT. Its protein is CNAADRDGGNTIYF.

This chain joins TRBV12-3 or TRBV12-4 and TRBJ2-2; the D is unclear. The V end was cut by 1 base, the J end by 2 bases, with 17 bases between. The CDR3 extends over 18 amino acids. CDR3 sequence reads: CASSLGVVSSSNTGELFF. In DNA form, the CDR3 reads TGTGCCAGCAGTTTAGGTGTGGTCTCGTCTTCTAACACCGGGGAGCTGTTTTTT.

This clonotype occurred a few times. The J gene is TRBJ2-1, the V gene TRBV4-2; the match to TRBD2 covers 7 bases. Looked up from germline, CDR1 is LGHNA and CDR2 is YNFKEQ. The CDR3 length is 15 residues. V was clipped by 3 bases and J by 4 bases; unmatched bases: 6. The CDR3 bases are TGTGCCAGCAGCCATGGGGCGGGAGAGTACAATGAGCAGTTCTTC. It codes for CASSHGAGEYNEQFF.

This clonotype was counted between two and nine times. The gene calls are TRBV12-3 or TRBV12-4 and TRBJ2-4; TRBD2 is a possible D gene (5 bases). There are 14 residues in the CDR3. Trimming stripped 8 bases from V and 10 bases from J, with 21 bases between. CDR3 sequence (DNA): TGTGCCAGCCGGTCTACATCGCGGGTGAGAATTCAGTACTTC. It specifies CASRSTSRVRIQYF.

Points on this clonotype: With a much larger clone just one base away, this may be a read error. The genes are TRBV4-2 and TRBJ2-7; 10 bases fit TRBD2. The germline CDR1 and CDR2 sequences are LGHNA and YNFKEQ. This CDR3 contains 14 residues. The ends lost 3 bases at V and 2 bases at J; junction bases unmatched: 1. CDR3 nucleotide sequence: TGTGCCAGCAGCCACACTAGCGGGACCTACGAGCAGTACTTC. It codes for CASSHTSGTYEQYF.

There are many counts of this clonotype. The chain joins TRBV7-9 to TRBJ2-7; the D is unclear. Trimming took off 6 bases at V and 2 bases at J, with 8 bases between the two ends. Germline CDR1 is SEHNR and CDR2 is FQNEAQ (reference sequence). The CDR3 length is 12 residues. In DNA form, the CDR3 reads TGTGCCAGCAGTTCACCTCCCTACGAGCAGTACTTC. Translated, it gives CASSSPPYEQYF.

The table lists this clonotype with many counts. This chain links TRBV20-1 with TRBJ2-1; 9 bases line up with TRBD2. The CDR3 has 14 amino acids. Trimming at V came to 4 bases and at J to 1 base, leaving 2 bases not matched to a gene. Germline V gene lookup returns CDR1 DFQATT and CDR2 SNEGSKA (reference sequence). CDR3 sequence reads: CSATTSGSYNEQFF. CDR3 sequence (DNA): TGCAGTGCTACAACTAGCGGGTCCTACAATGAGCAGTTCTTC.

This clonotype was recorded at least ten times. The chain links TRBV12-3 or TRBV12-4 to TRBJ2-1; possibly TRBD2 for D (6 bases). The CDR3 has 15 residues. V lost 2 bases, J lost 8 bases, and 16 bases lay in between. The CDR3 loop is CASSLSGGRSDEQFF. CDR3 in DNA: TGTGCCAGCAGTTTATCCGGGGGAAGGAGCGATGAGCAGTTCTTC.

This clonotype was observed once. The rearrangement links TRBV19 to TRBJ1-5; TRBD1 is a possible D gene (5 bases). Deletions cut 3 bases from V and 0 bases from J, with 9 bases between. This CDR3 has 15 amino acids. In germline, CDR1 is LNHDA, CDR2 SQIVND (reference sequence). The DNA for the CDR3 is TGTGCCAGTAGTATGGGGCAGTATAGCAATCAGCCCCAGCATTTT. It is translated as CASSMGQYSNQPQHF.

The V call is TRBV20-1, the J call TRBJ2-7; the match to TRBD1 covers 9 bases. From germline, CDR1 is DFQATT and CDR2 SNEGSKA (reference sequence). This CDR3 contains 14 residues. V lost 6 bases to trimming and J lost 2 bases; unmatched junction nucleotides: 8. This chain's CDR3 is CSAPPGQGAYEQYF. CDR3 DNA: TGCAGTGCACCTCCGGGACAGGGTGCCTACGAGCAGTACTTC.

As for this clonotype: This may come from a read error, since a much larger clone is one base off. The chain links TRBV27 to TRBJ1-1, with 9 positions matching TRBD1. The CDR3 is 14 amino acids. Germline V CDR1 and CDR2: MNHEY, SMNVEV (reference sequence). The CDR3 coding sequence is TGTGCCAGCAGCTGGGACAGGGTGAACACTGAAGCTCTCTTT. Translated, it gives CASSWDRVNTEALF.

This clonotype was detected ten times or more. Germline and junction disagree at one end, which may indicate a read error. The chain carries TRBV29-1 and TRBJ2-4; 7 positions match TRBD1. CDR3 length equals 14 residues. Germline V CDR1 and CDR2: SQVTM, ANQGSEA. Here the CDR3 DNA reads TGCAGCGTAGAAGACAGGGAGAGGGTGAACATTCAGTACTTC. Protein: CSVEDRERVNIQYF.

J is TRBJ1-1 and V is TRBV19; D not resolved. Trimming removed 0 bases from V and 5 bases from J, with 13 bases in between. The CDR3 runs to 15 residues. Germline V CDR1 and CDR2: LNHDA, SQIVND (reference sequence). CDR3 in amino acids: CASSIDGGVRTEAFF. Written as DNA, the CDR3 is TGTGCCAGTAGTATAGATGGCGGGGTTCGGACTGAAGCTTTCTTT.

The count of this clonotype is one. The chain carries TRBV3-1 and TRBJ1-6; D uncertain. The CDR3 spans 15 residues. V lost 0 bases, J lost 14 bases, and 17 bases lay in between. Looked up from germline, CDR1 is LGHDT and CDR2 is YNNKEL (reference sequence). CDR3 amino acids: CASSQEGSGLGTLHF. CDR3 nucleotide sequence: TGTGCCAGCAGCCAAGAAGGTAGCGGGCTGGGAACCCTCCACTTT.

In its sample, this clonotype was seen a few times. CDR3 sequence reads: CASSQSLSSYNEQFF. As DNA, the CDR3 is TGCGCCAGCAGCCAATCATTAAGCTCCTACAATGAGCAGTTCTTC. The chain links TRBV5-1 to TRBJ2-1; D is undetermined. CDR1 SGHRS and CDR2 YFSETQ come from the germline V gene. The CDR3 is made up of 15 amino acids. The V and J ends lost 4 bases and 0 bases respectively, with 11 bases between them.

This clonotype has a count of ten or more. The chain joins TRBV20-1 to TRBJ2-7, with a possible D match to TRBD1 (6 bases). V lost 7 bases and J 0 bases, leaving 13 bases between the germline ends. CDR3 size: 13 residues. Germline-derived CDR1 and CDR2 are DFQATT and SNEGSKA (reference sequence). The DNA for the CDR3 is TGCAGTGGAGTAGACAGGTACTCCTACGAGCAGTACTTC. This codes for CSGVDRYSYEQYF.

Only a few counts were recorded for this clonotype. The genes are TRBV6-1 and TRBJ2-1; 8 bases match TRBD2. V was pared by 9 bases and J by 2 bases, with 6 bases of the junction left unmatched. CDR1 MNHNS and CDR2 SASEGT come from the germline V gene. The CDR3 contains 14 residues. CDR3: CASQAGATYNEQFF. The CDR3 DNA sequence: TGTGCCAGTCAAGCGGGAGCCACCTACAATGAGCAGTTCTTC.

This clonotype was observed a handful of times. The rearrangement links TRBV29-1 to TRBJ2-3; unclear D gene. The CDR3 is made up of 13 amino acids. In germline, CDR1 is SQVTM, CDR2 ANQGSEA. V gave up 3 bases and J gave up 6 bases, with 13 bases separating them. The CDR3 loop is CSVELRLADTQYF. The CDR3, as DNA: TGCAGCGTTGAGTTGAGACTCGCCGATACGCAGTATTTT.

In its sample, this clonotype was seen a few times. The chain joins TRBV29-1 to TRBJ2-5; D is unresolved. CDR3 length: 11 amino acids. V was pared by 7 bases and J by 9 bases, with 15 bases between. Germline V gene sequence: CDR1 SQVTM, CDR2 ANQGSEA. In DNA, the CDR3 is TGCAGCGCCTACTTCGACACGGCCCAGTACTTC. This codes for CSAYFDTAQYF.

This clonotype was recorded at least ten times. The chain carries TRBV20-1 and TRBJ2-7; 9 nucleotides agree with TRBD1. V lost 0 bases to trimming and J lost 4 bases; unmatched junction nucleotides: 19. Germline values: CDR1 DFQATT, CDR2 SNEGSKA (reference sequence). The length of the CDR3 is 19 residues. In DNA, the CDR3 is TGCAGTGCTAGAGATTTGGTACAGGGGGCGCCTCTTCGAGTATACGAGCAGTACTTC. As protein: CSARDLVQGAPLRVYEQYF.

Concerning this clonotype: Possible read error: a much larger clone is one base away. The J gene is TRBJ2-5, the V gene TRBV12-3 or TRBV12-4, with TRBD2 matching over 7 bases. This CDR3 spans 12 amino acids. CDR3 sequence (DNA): TGTGCCAGCAGTCCCCTGGGGGGGACCCAGTGCTTC. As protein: CASSPLGGTQCF.

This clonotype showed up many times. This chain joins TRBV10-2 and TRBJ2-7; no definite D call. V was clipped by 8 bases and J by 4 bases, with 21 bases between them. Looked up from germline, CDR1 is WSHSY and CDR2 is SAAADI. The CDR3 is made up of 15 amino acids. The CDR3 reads CASVGKRRNAYEQYF. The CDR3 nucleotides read TGCGCCAGCGTGGGAAAACGCCGAAATGCATACGAGCAGTACTTC.

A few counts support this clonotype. The CDR3 nucleotides read TGTGCCAGCAGTTTATCTTCCACTACCAACTACGAGCAGTACTTC. It encodes CASSLSSTTNYEQYF. The rearrangement uses TRBV27 and TRBJ2-7; no definite D call. Per the germline V gene, CDR1 is MNHEY and CDR2 is SMNVEV (reference sequence). V lost 0 bases, J lost 3 bases, and 12 bases lay in between. This CDR3 is 15 amino acids long.

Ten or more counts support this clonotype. The CDR3: CASSLTSGDYEQFF. CDR3 bases: TGTGCCAGCAGCTTAACTAGCGGAGATTATGAGCAGTTCTTC. This sequence joins TRBV11-1 and TRBJ2-1; 8 bases line up with TRBD2. The CDR3 runs 14 residues. Germline V CDR1 and CDR2: SGHAT, FQDESV (reference sequence). V lost 2 bases to trimming and J lost 8 bases; unmatched junction nucleotides: 5.